This is a list of T cell receptor beta chains from one sample in a study of cytomegalovirus exposure and HLA in healthy donors. Produced via immunoSEQ multiplex PCR; TCRdb's table is partial and in-frame only. This sample has 300,000 to 350,000 clones, with roughly 88% found just once. Material: PBMCs. Receptor source: a man aged 30-40 years in good health and CMV-seronegative. The CDR3 runs from the conserved cysteine through the conserved F or W. The order of the fields is CDR3 DNA, CDR3 protein, D gene, J gene, clone size, V gene. The D gene is left open where the match is weak. Clone size is shown for a subset of rows, as once, few, many or a class of expanded clone.

cdr3_nt: TGTGCCAGCAGTCGGGGGGGGTATACGCAGTATTTT
cdr3_aa: CASSRGGYTQYF
d_call: TRBD2
j_call: TRBJ2-3
clone_size: .
v_call: TRBV27

cdr3_nt: TGTGCCAGTCGGACAGGGGGGACTGAAGCTTTCTTT
cdr3_aa: CASRTGGTEAFF
d_call: TRBD1
j_call: TRBJ1-1
clone_size: .
v_call: TRBV19

cdr3_nt: TGTGCCAGCAAGAAAAAGAGCTCCTATAATTCACCCCTCCACTTT
cdr3_aa: CASKKKSSYNSPLHF
d_call: .
j_call: TRBJ1-6
clone_size: .
v_call: TRBV14

cdr3_nt: TGTGCCAGCAGCGAACTGGGACAGGGGACCAAAAACATTCAGTACTTC
cdr3_aa: CASSELGQGTKNIQYF
d_call: TRBD1
j_call: TRBJ2-4
clone_size: .
v_call: TRBV2

cdr3_nt: TGTGCCAGCAGCTTGCTTTCAGGGGGCTACGGTGGTTGGGAGACCCAGTACTTC
cdr3_aa: CASSLLSGGYGGWETQYF
d_call: TRBD1
j_call: TRBJ2-5
clone_size: .
v_call: TRBV11-2

cdr3_nt: TGTGCCAGCAGCTTCGAGGGGGCAAAAAACATTCAGTACTTC
cdr3_aa: CASSFEGAKNIQYF
d_call: TRBD1
j_call: TRBJ2-4
clone_size: .
v_call: TRBV11-2

cdr3_nt: TGTGCCAGCAGTAGGACACCCCTCCGCGGCTACACCTTC
cdr3_aa: CASSRTPLRGYTF
d_call: .
j_call: TRBJ1-2
clone_size: .
v_call: TRBV6-5

cdr3_nt: TGTGCCAGCAGCTTTATGGACGGAGGGAATTCACCCCTCCACTTT
cdr3_aa: CASSFMDGGNSPLHF
d_call: .
j_call: TRBJ1-6
clone_size: .
v_call: TRBV7-2

cdr3_nt: TGTGCCAGCAGCTTACGGGGACTCGGGTACGAGCAGTACTTC
cdr3_aa: CASSLRGLGYEQYF
d_call: .
j_call: TRBJ2-7
clone_size: .
v_call: TRBV5-5

cdr3_nt: TGTGCCAGCAGGGAACTAGCGGGGGCCTACAATGAGCAGTTCTTC
cdr3_aa: CASRELAGAYNEQFF
d_call: TRBD2
j_call: TRBJ2-1
clone_size: .
v_call: TRBV6-1

cdr3_nt: TGTGCCAGCAGCTTACGGACAGGGAACTATGGCTACACCTTC
cdr3_aa: CASSLRTGNYGYTF
d_call: TRBD1
j_call: TRBJ1-2
clone_size: once
v_call: TRBV11-2

cdr3_nt: TGTGCCATCAGCTGGAACACTGAAGCTTTCTTT
cdr3_aa: CAISWNTEAFF
d_call: .
j_call: TRBJ1-1
clone_size: .
v_call: TRBV10-3

cdr3_nt: TGTGCCAGCAGCCAGGCAGCCGAGGGTACGCAGTATTTT
cdr3_aa: CASSQAAEGTQYF
d_call: .
j_call: TRBJ2-3
clone_size: .
v_call: TRBV5-4

cdr3_nt: TGTGCCAGCAGCTTATCATTTCAGGTGAACTATGGCTACACCTTC
cdr3_aa: CASSLSFQVNYGYTF
d_call: .
j_call: TRBJ1-2
clone_size: .
v_call: TRBV7-9

cdr3_nt: TGTGCCAGCAGCTTAGGAACTTTCTCCTACGAGCAGTACTTC
cdr3_aa: CASSLGTFSYEQYF
d_call: .
j_call: TRBJ2-7
clone_size: .
v_call: TRBV7-9

cdr3_nt: TGTGCCAGAAGCTTGAGGGAGATAGGGAGAGGGACTAACTATGGCTACACCTTC
cdr3_aa: CARSLREIGRGTNYGYTF
d_call: .
j_call: TRBJ1-2
clone_size: .
v_call: TRBV5-3

cdr3_nt: TGTGCCAGTATCCGGGGGGGTAGCACAGATACGCAGTATTTT
cdr3_aa: CASIRGGSTDTQYF
d_call: TRBD2
j_call: TRBJ2-3
clone_size: .
v_call: TRBV2

cdr3_nt: TGTGCCTGGAGTGTCGGACAGGGCCTTTCGACACCCCTCCACTTT
cdr3_aa: CAWSVGQGLSTPLHF
d_call: TRBD1
j_call: TRBJ1-6
clone_size: .
v_call: TRBV30

cdr3_nt: TGTGCCAGCACCTCGGGACAGGGGGCGACTGAAGCTTTCTTT
cdr3_aa: CASTSGQGATEAFF
d_call: TRBD1
j_call: TRBJ1-1
clone_size: .
v_call: TRBV7-9

cdr3_nt: TGCAGCGTTGAAGATTCCCTTGTCCTGACTTTC
cdr3_aa: CSVEDSLVLTF
d_call: .
j_call: TRBJ2-6
clone_size: .
v_call: TRBV29-1

cdr3_nt: TGCGCCAGCAGACGGGACACCTCCTACGAGCAGTACTTC
cdr3_aa: CASRRDTSYEQYF
d_call: .
j_call: TRBJ2-7
clone_size: once
v_call: TRBV5-1

cdr3_nt: TGTGCCAGCAGATCTATAGAGGCCGGTAATTCACCCCTCCACTTT
cdr3_aa: CASRSIEAGNSPLHF
d_call: .
j_call: TRBJ1-6
clone_size: .
v_call: TRBV7-2

cdr3_nt: TGTGCCAGCAGTGTGCGGACAGCAAGCCAAGAGACCCAGTACTTC
cdr3_aa: CASSVRTASQETQYF
d_call: .
j_call: TRBJ2-5
clone_size: .
v_call: TRBV2

cdr3_nt: TGTGCCAGCAGTTACCCGGCGGGGGGGGACACTGAAGCTTTCTTT
cdr3_aa: CASSYPAGGDTEAFF
d_call: .
j_call: TRBJ1-1
clone_size: few
v_call: TRBV6-6

cdr3_nt: TGTGCCAGCAGCCGTGCATTCGTTGGACTTGAACAAGAGACCCAGTACTTC
cdr3_aa: CASSRAFVGLEQETQYF
d_call: .
j_call: TRBJ2-5
clone_size: few
v_call: TRBV4-2

cdr3_nt: TGTGCCAGCAGCTTACGACGGGACAATGAGCAGTTCTTC
cdr3_aa: CASSLRRDNEQFF
d_call: .
j_call: TRBJ2-1
clone_size: .
v_call: TRBV7-6

cdr3_nt: TGTGCCAGCAGCCCAGGGGCCACCTATGGCTACACCTTC
cdr3_aa: CASSPGATYGYTF
d_call: .
j_call: TRBJ1-2
clone_size: .
v_call: TRBV7-9

cdr3_nt: TGTGCCAGCTCAAACCGGGACAGAATTTATAGCAATCAGCCCCAGCATTTT
cdr3_aa: CASSNRDRIYSNQPQHF
d_call: TRBD1
j_call: TRBJ1-5
clone_size: few
v_call: TRBV18

cdr3_nt: TGTGCCAGCAGTTACTCTAGCGCCGAGCAGTACTTC
cdr3_aa: CASSYSSAEQYF
d_call: .
j_call: TRBJ2-7
clone_size: .
v_call: TRBV6-6